The present T cell receptor (beta chain) was sequenced within a study of cytomegalovirus exposure and HLA in healthy donors. Background on the study: A data release that came early held roughly 80 million unique TCRs from HLA-typed donors. Overall study findings and caveats: The classifier was said to identify cytomegalovirus status with high specificity and sensitivity. The analysis excluded some indistinguishable V segments, including TRBV6-2 and TRBV6-3. In vitro checks showed that a few CMV-associated chains really do target CMV antigens.

Deletions cut 6 bases from V and 3 bases from J, with 13 bases between. Germline values: CDR1 MDHEN, CDR2 SYDVKM. This CDR3 comprises 14 residues. PCR involved 60 Vbeta and 13 Jbeta primers. Data came from immunoSEQ multiplex PCR; TCRdb stores just in-frame clones and leaves some out. The sample includes around 180,000 clones, roughly 83% of them seen just once. This clone is a singleton in its sample. What it recognizes is unknown. The J gene is TRBJ2-3, the V gene TRBV28; weak D call: TRBD1 (5 bases). The sample taken for sequencing was PBMCs. The TCR comes from a woman aged 45-65 years in good health and CMV-seronegative. CDR3 sequence: CASSGHPWTDTQYF. The CDR3 nucleotides read TGTGCCAGCAGCGGACACCCTTGGACAGATACGCAGTATTTT. The whole variable domain, remainder taken from reference TRBV28 and TRBJ2-3, is DVKVTQSSRYLVKRTGEKVFLECVQDMDHENMFWYRQDPGLGLRLIYFSYDVKMKEKGDIPEGYSVSREKKERFSLILESASTNQTSMYLCASSGHPWTDTQYFGPGTRLTVL.